Listed below are T cell receptor beta chains from one sample, sequenced in a study of Ad26.COV2.S vaccination and SARS-CoV-2 variants. Profiling relied on immunoSEQ multiplex PCR, and the TCRdb table lists in-frame clones only, not all of them. The sample holds about 420,000 clones, 85% to 90% seen once. The input for sequencing was peripheral blood, taken in a trial of Ad26.COV2.S vaccine versus placebo. The receptors originated from a person between 18 and 60 years old who received the Ad26.COV2.S COVID-19 vaccine or a placebo. Both conserved end residues are part of each CDR3. The D gene is left open where the match is weak. A row's size may be missing; if present it is once, few, many or a size class.

>TRBD1|TRBV7-2|TRBJ1-3|.
CASSWWTGGNTIYF
TGTGCCAGCAGCTGGTGGACAGGGGGAAACACCATATATTTT
>.|TRBV21-1|TRBJ1-4|.
CASSIPRTGLFNEKLFF
TGTGCCAGCAGCATCCCCCGGACAGGGCTTTTTAATGAAAAACTGTTTTTT
>.|TRBV7-2|TRBJ1-5|few
CASSLDRGNQPQHF
TGTGCCAGCAGCTTAGACCGGGGCAATCAGCCCCAGCATTTT
>TRBD1|TRBV7-9|TRBJ2-4|.
CASSSRGKNIQYF
TGTGCCAGCAGCTCCAGGGGGAAAAACATTCAGTACTTC
>TRBD1|TRBV7-7|TRBJ2-3|.
CASSLLGQGLGTDTQYF
TGTGCTAGCAGCTTATTAGGACAGGGCTTGGGCACAGATACGCAGTATTTT
>.|TRBV11-2|TRBJ2-7|.
CASSPGGEQYF
TGTGCCAGCAGCCCCGGGGGCGAGCAGTACTTC
>.|TRBV7-9|TRBJ2-7|.
CASSPSGGPLEQYF
TGTGCCAGCAGCCCATCCGGGGGTCCCCTGGAGCAGTACTTC
>.|TRBV7-6|TRBJ2-1|.
CASSKGRPSSYNEQFF
TGTGCCAGCAGCAAGGGGCGACCGAGCTCCTACAATGAGCAGTTCTTC
>TRBD2|TRBV19|TRBJ2-1|.
CASRLAGNNEQFF
TGTGCCAGCCGACTAGCGGGGAACAATGAGCAGTTCTTC
>.|TRBV21-1|TRBJ1-5|many
CASSKALTSQHF
TGTGCCAGCAGCAAAGCGCTTACGTCCCAGCATTTT
>.|TRBV10-1|TRBJ1-5|.
CASSEGGLENQPQHF
TGCGCCAGCAGTGAGGGGGGGCTGGAGAATCAGCCCCAGCATTTT
>.|TRBV27|TRBJ1-2|.
CASSLSGNLYGYTF
TGTGCCAGCAGTTTATCTGGCAATCTCTATGGCTACACCTTC
>.|TRBV28|TRBJ1-2|.
CASRWVDNYGYTF
TGTGCCAGCAGGTGGGTGGACAACTATGGCTACACCTTC
>.|TRBV6-4|TRBJ2-3|.
CASSPGSGTDTQYF
TGTGCCAGCAGTCCAGGTTCTGGCACAGATACGCAGTATTTT
>.|TRBV6-2/TRBV6-3|TRBJ2-5|.
CASSYGGVVQETQYF
TGTGCCAGCAGTTACGGCGGGGTAGTCCAAGAGACCCAGTACTTC
>.|TRBV14|TRBJ2-7|few
CASSQDQGYEQYF
TGTGCCAGCAGCCAAGATCAGGGATACGAGCAGTACTTC
>.|TRBV29-1|TRBJ2-2|.
CSALNSGGGTGELFF
TGCAGCGCCCTAAACTCCGGGGGAGGCACCGGGGAGCTGTTTTTT
>.|TRBV30|TRBJ1-4|.
CAWSGGTNEKLFF
TGTGCCTGGAGTGGGGGAACTAATGAAAAACTGTTTTTT
>TRBD1|TRBV28|TRBJ1-2|.
CASSLDRPYGYTF
TGTGCCAGCAGTCTGGACAGGCCTTATGGCTACACCTTC
>.|TRBV30|TRBJ2-2|.
CAWRGQGNTGELFF
TGTGCCTGGAGAGGCCAGGGGAACACCGGGGAGCTGTTTTTT
>TRBD1|TRBV7-2|TRBJ2-5|.
CASSFLRTGGLKTQYF
TGTGCCAGCAGCTTCCTACGCACAGGGGGCTTAAAGACCCAGTACTTC
>.|TRBV3-1/TRBV3-2|TRBJ2-2|.
CASSQARNTGELFF
TGTGCCAGCAGCCAAGCCAGGAACACCGGGGAGCTGTTTTTT
>.|TRBV18|TRBJ2-5|.
CASSPRTQVRETQYF
TGTGCCAGCTCACCACGGACCCAAGTGCGAGAGACCCAGTACTTC
>TRBD2|TRBV7-8|TRBJ2-7|.
CASSSKRGAGAYEQYF
TGTGCCAGCAGCTCAAAGCGGGGGGCAGGAGCCTACGAGCAGTACTTC
>.|TRBV24-1|TRBJ1-5|.
CATSASGTDQPQHF
TGTGCCACCAGTGCTTCAGGGACGGATCAGCCCCAGCATTTT
>.|TRBV7-3|TRBJ2-1|.
CASSSTGSSYNEQFF
TGTGCCAGCAGCTCGACTGGGAGCTCCTACAATGAGCAGTTCTTC
>TRBD2|TRBV29-1|TRBJ2-3|.
CSLGGLAGGYTDTQYF
TGCAGCCTCGGAGGACTAGCGGGGGGCTACACAGATACGCAGTATTTT
>.|TRBV4-2|TRBJ1-4|.
CASSHTGTRNEKLFF
TGTGCCAGCAGCCACACCGGGACACGGAATGAAAAACTGTTTTTT